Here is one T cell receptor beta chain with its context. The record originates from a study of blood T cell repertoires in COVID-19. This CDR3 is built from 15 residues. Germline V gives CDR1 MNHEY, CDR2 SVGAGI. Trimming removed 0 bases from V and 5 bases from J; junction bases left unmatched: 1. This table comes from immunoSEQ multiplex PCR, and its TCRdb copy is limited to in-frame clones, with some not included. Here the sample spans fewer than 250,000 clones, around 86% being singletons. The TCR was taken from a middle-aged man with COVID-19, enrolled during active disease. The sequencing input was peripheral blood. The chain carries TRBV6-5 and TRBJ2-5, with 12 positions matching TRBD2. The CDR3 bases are TGTGCCAGCAGTTACTCGACTAGCGGGAGTGAGACCCAGTACTTC. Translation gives CASSYSTSGSETQYF.